The 13 T cell receptor beta chains listed next were all sequenced from one sample in a study of T cells in localized non-small cell lung cancer. Generated by immunoSEQ multiplex PCR, the TCRdb table keeps only in-frame clones and is missing some. The profile shows some 140,000 clones, more than 80% of them singletons. Sequenced material: peripheral blood, taken before any cancer treatment. Receptor source: an older female donor with stage I lung adenocarcinoma.

This clone occurred once. The chain recombines TRBV5-4 with TRBJ2-5; D is possibly TRBD2 (6 bases). Germline assignment: CDR1 SGHNT and CDR2 YYREEE (reference sequence). CDR3 size: 14 residues. V lost 0 bases and J 4 bases, leaving 10 bases between the germline ends. CDR3 amino acids: CASSLAGGVETQYF. DNA of the CDR3: TGTGCCAGCAGCTTGGCCGGAGGGGTAGAGACCCAGTACTTC.

This sequence joins TRBV28 and TRBJ2-5; TRBD1 matches 10 bases. Germline-derived CDR1 and CDR2 are MDHEN and SYDVKM. The CDR3 contains 13 residues. With 6 bases clipped from V and 11 bases from J, the junction kept 9 bases outside the gene matches. The DNA of the CDR3 is TGTGCCAGCAGCTCCGGGACAGGGGTTTGGCAGTACTTC. Protein sequence: CASSSGTGVWQYF.

The V gene is TRBV28, the J gene TRBJ2-2, with D tentatively TRBD1 or TRBD2 (5 bases each). This CDR3 has 15 amino acids. V was shortened by 5 bases and J by 4 bases, with 14 bases between the two germline ends. The germline gives CDR1 MDHEN, CDR2 SYDVKM. DNA for the CDR3: TGTGCCAGCAGTGACGCCCAGGGAGCCACCGGGGAGCTGTTTTTT. Protein product: CASSDAQGATGELFF.

V and J are TRBV27 and TRBJ2-5; the D gene is possibly TRBD2 (5 bases). Between the trimmed V and J ends, which lost 5 bases and 9 bases, there was a span of 19 bases. In germline, CDR1 is MNHEY, CDR2 SMNVEV (reference sequence). This CDR3 spans 14 amino acids. The CDR3 is CASSPGLGASAQYF. The CDR3 coding sequence is TGTGCCAGCAGTCCAGGACTGGGCGCGTCGGCCCAGTACTTC.

This sequence joins TRBV2 and TRBJ2-1, with D perhaps TRBD1 (6 bases). The CDR3 consists of 15 residues. Between the trimmed V and J ends, which lost 8 bases and 2 bases, there was a span of 16 bases. Looked up from germline, CDR1 is SNHLY and CDR2 is FYNNEI. In DNA, the CDR3 is TGTGCCAGCCAGAAAGACAGGTTAGCCTACAATGAGCAGTTCTTC. Translation gives CASQKDRLAYNEQFF.

The chain recombines TRBV5-1 with TRBJ2-3; TRBD2 matches 9 bases. J lost 0 bases, V lost 6 bases, and 8 bases had no gene match. CDR1 SGHRS and CDR2 YFSETQ come from the germline V gene. The CDR3 loop spans 16 amino acids. This CDR3 reads CASNSGLAKSTDTQYF. The CDR3, as DNA: TGCGCCAGCAACTCGGGACTAGCTAAGAGCACAGATACGCAGTATTTT.

This clone was observed a few times. V usage is TRBV28 and J usage is TRBJ2-1, with D possibly TRBD2 on 6 matching bases. The germline CDR1 and CDR2 sequences are MDHEN and SYDVKM. CDR3 length equals 13 residues. Trimming took 6 bases from V and 4 from J, leaving 10 bases between them. The CDR3 is CASREGLYNEQFF. CDR3 sequence (DNA): TGTGCCAGCAGGGAGGGGCTATACAATGAGCAGTTCTTC.

The chain links TRBV10-3 to TRBJ2-5, with TRBD2 as a possible D gene (5 bases). Germline loops: CDR1 ENHRY, CDR2 SYGVKD. The CDR3 totals 11 residues. V was shortened by 11 bases and J by 5 bases, with 12 bases between the two germline ends. The chain's CDR3 is CAASRGETQYF. The CDR3 DNA reads as TGTGCCGCCTCACGAGGGGAGACCCAGTACTTC.

V gene TRBV7-3 combines with J gene TRBJ2-1; D is undetermined. This CDR3 is built from 14 residues. V was clipped by 5 bases and J by 0 bases, with 8 bases between them. Germline loops: CDR1 SGHTA, CDR2 FQGTGA. The CDR3 DNA is TGTGCCAGCAGCCAAGTTGGCTCCTACAATGAGCAGTTCTTC. Translated: CASSQVGSYNEQFF. Supplemented by reference TRBV7-3 and TRBJ2-1, the full variable domain reads GAGVSQTPSNKVTEKGKYVELRCDPISGHTALYWYRQSLGQGPEFLIYFQGTGAADDSGLPNDRFFAVRPEGSVSTLKIQRTERGDSAVYLCASSQVGSYNEQFFGPGTRLTVL.

The chain employs TRBV5-1 and TRBJ2-6; D uncertain. The CDR3 consists of 19 residues. V shed 0 bases and J shed 0 bases, with 16 bases lying between them. Germline CDR1 and CDR2: SGHRS and YFSETQ. The CDR3 protein is CASSLGGSTLPSGANVLTF. In DNA form, the CDR3 reads TGCGCCAGCAGCTTGGGTGGCTCTACTCTACCCTCTGGGGCCAACGTCCTGACTTTC.

This sequence joins TRBV9 and TRBJ1-2; TRBD1 aligns across 7 bases. This CDR3 spans 18 amino acids. Germline V CDR1 and CDR2: SGDLS, YYNGEE. V shed 0 bases and J 4 bases; nucleotides not matched to a gene: 15. CDR3 residues: CASSVGLRGRGRGYGYTF. The CDR3 DNA is TGTGCCAGCAGCGTAGGTCTAAGGGGGAGGGGGCGAGGCTATGGCTACACCTTC.

V is TRBV5-1 and J is TRBJ1-4; 8 positions match TRBD1. This CDR3 spans 16 amino acids. CDR1 SGHRS and CDR2 YFSETQ come from the germline V gene. The V segment lost 0 bases and the J segment 6 bases; nucleotides outside the gene matches: 7. The CDR3 reads CASSLGQGIKDEKLFF. CDR3 DNA: TGCGCCAGCAGCTTGGGACAGGGGATTAAGGATGAAAAACTGTTTTTT.

V and J are TRBV4-2 and TRBJ2-5, with D tentatively TRBD2 (5 bases). The CDR3 spans 13 residues. CDR1 is LGHNA and CDR2 is YNFKEQ in the germline V gene. Trimming pared 0 bases from V and 5 bases from J, leaving 7 bases between. In DNA, the CDR3 is TGTGCCAGCAGCCAAGAGAGGGCGGAGACCCAGTACTTC. Translated: CASSQERAETQYF.